This T cell receptor beta chain was identified in a study of cytomegalovirus exposure and HLA in healthy donors (dated by TCRdb to between 2016 and 2019). Turning to the overall study: According to a later analysis, the roughly 130 validation repertoires were produced on the same platform as the approximately 690 repertoires of the first cohort. The study aimed to test whether signatures of past pathogen exposure could be identified by cataloging public T cell receptors. Along with the approximately 700-subject first cohort, a separate validation cohort of over a hundred different subjects was used. To predict cytomegalovirus infection status, the study combined high-throughput TCR immunosequencing, statistical association of individual TCRs with disease status, and machine learning. Summary of the overall study and its limitations: Cytomegalovirus status was reported to be diagnosed by the classifier with high specificity and sensitivity in both the original and validation cohorts. The validation cohort had no HLA typing available for a later analysis, so co-occurrence within that cohort was assessed over all 110 or so repertoires. Of the cluster scores, 85% to 95% were above 0 in a later analysis, which found that TCRs clustered in the first cohort also tended to co-occur in the roughly 130 validation repertoires. According to the authors, the approach could potentially be generalized to other disease states and immunological phenotypes. In vitro tests confirmed that three of the cytomegalovirus-associated TCR beta chains recognize cytomegalovirus antigens. A total of some 180 TCR beta chains were listed by the study as associated with cytomegalovirus. While some public TCRs were present in many individuals, most TCR sequences turned up only very rarely across donors.

About this clone itself: The antigen it recognizes is unknown. Base-call qualities are not available, and no considerably larger clone is one nucleotide away.

The library was generated by the immunoSEQ multiplex PCR assay. In the source study's methods: To diagnose cytomegalovirus status from the catalog of TCR beta chain sequences, a statistical classification framework was built. Sourced from immuneACCESS, this table was stored by TCRdb with only in-frame sequences that have V and J called. A share of the clones is absent; for the studies checked, an unresolved V gene accounts for under half, and the remainder has no known explanation. The D gene and trimming were derived from the DNA, and the V and J assignments and clone size from that table. The sample table records more than 85,000 clones; 88% of these occur just once. The top ten clonotypes cover 1.4% of the sample. Separate from the approximately 670-subject first cohort, the validation cohort of over 90 subjects was the group to which the donors belonged. The CDR3 starts with the cysteine, ends with the phenylalanine, and has 16 residues. The DNA shown is the 48-base CDR3, in frame from base 1. CDR1 and CDR2 are read off the germline V gene (reference sequence) as GTSNPN and SVGIG. Relative to germline, V is missing 2 bases and J is missing 5 bases, with 7 bases of the junction outside any gene match.

The TCR comes from a woman aged 25 to 39 in good health and CMV-seropositive. This chain joins TRBV30 to TRBJ2-7, and 15 junctional nucleotides match TRBD2. The sample was PBMCs. The base sequence is TGTGCCTGGAGTTCGGGGACTAGCGGGAGGATGAACGAGCAGTACTTC. Translated, it gives CAWSSGTSGRMNEQYF.